Reported below is one T cell receptor beta chain. Germline V gene sequence: CDR1 LGHDT, CDR2 YNNKEL (reference sequence). The CDR3 extends over 14 amino acids. Trimming removed 6 bases from V and 5 bases from J; junction bases left unmatched: 4. Only in-frame clones appear in the TCRdb table, and some are missing; sequencing was by immunoSEQ multiplex PCR. The sample has around 250,000 clones; about 90% are singletons. These data come from a study of blood T cell repertoires in COVID-19. In the study overall: T cells, B-cell-depleted T cells, or PBMCs supplied cDNA or gDNA.

This clonotype was sampled from a woman aged 70-85 years with COVID-19, enrolled during active disease. The specimen sequenced was peripheral blood. The chain combines TRBV3-1 (or the pseudogene TRBV3-2) with TRBJ2-1; TRBD2 matches 10 bases. CDR3 coding DNA: TGTGCCAGCAGTCTAGCGGGAGTCCACAATGAGCAGTTCTTC. Its translation: CASSLAGVHNEQFF.